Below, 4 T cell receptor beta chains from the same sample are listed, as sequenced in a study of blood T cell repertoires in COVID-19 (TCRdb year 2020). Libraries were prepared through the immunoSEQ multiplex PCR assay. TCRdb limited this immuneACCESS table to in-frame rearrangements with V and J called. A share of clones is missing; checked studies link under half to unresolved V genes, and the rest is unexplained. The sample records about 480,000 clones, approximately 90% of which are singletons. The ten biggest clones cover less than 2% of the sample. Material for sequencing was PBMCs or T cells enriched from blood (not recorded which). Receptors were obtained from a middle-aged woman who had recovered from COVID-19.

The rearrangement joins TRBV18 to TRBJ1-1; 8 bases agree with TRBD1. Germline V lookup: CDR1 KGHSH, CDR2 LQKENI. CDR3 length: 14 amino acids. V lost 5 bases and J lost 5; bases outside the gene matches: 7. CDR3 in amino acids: CASSSTQGDTEAFF. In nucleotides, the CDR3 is TGTGCCAGCTCATCGACACAGGGGGATACTGAAGCTTTCTTT.

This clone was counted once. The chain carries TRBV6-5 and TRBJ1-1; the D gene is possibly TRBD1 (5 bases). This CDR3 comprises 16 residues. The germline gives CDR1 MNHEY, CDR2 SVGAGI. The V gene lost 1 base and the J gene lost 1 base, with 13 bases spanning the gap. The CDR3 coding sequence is TGTGCCAGCAGTTACTTTATAGACAGACGGAACACTGAAGCTTTCTTT. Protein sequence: CASSYFIDRRNTEAFF.

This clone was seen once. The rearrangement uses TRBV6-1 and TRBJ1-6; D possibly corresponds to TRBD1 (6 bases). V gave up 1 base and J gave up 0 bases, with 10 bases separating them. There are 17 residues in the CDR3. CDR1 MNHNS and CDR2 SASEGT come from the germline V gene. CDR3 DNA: TGTGCCAGCAGTGAAGGGACAGCTAGCTCCTATAATTCACCCCTCCACTTT. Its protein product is CASSEGTASSYNSPLHF.

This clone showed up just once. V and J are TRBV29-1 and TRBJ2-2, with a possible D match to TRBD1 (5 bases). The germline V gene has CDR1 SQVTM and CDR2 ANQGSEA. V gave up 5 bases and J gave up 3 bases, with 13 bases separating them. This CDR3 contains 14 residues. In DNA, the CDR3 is TGCAGCGTTTCAACAGGCTTCGACACCGGGGAGCTGTTTTTT. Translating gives CSVSTGFDTGELFF.